Each of the 18 T cell receptor beta chains below was sequenced from the same sample in a study of regulatory T cells in long-lasting Graves disease. As for time point: newly diagnosed GD, antithyroid drugs for less than 3 months. Isolated PBMC RNA provided the starting material for the TCR library. Arm-PCR of CDR3 regions with iRepertoire HTBI primers generated TCR beta libraries. From the multiplex PCR reads, TCRdb called clonotypes with MiXCR, one entry per CDR3 protein. The sample lists approximately 460,000 distinct CDR3 sequences; roughly 15% were seen once. The same sample was also studied in work on T cells in Graves' hyperthyroidism and ophthalmopathy.

The source was peripheral blood mononuclear cells (PBMCs), collected at new diagnosis, from a patient treated with antithyroid drugs. The receptors derive from a woman under 40 with Graves disease.

This clonotype was counted ten times or more. J is TRBJ2-1 and V is TRBV4-1, with 14 bases that match TRBD2. The CDR3 is 17 residues long. Germline V CDR1 and CDR2: MGHRA, YSYEKL. Trimming at V came to 2 bases and at J to 9 bases, leaving 9 bases not matched to a gene. CDR3 sequence: CASSQPPGLAGEGEQFF. The CDR3 nucleotides read TGCGCCAGCAGCCAACCACCGGGACTAGCGGGAGAGGGTGAGCAGTTCTTC.

This clonotype was detected only a few times. This sequence joins TRBV28 and TRBJ1-5; 9 bases agree with TRBD1. This CDR3 has 15 residues. Trimming cost V 6 bases and J 1 base; bases outside gene matches: 4. Germline CDR1 and CDR2: MDHEN and SYDVKM. The CDR3 bases are TGTGCCAGCAGGGTACAGGGGGCCAGCAATCAGCCCCAGCATTTT. This encodes CASRVQGASNQPQHF.

This clonotype was seen more than once but under ten times. This sequence joins TRBV14 and TRBJ2-2, with 13 bases matching TRBD2. Germline V CDR1 and CDR2: SGHDN, FVKESK. V shed 4 bases and J 2 bases; nucleotides not matched to a gene: 7. The CDR3 totals 18 residues. In DNA form, the CDR3 reads TGTGCCAGCAGCCCTGGACTAGCGGGAGTGGTAAACACCGGGGAGCTGTTTTTT. Protein sequence: CASSPGLAGVVNTGELFF.

This clonotype was picked up many times. The V and J genes are TRBV27 and TRBJ2-3; D call uncertain. Germline V CDR1 and CDR2: MNHEY, SMNVEV (reference sequence). The CDR3 extends over 14 amino acids. V lost 4 bases, J lost 2 bases, and 10 bases lay in between. The CDR3: CASSYLGPTDTQYF. CDR3 coding DNA: TGTGCCAGCAGTTACCTAGGACCCACAGATACGCAGTATTTT.

This clonotype was seen a single time. The chain carries TRBV9 and TRBJ2-1; 9 bases are shared with TRBD1. Trimming at V came to 3 bases and at J to 4 bases, leaving 14 bases not matched to a gene. The CDR3 runs to 18 residues. Germline V lookup: CDR1 SGDLS, CDR2 YYNGEE. The CDR3 bases are TGTGCCAGCAGCGAAAGGGGGGACAGGGCTTTCTTGTACAATGAGCAGTTCTTC. Translation: CASSERGDRAFLYNEQFF. Drawing the rest from reference TRBV9 and TRBJ2-1, the complete variable domain is DSGVTQTPKHLITATGQRVTLRCSPRSGDLSVYWYQQSLDQGLQFLIQYYNGEERAKGNILERFSAQQFPDLHSELNLSSLELGDSALYFCASSERGDRAFLYNEQFFGPGTRLTVL.

The chain carries TRBV3-1 and TRBJ2-1; D is uncertain. CDR3 length: 13 amino acids. Germline CDR1 LGHDT, CDR2 YNNKEL (reference sequence). Trimming removed 4 bases at V and 4 bases at J, with 8 bases between. The CDR3 region is CASSPSRYNEQFF. The DNA for the CDR3 is TGTGCCAGCAGCCCCTCCCGTTACAATGAGCAGTTCTTC.

This clonotype was seen repeatedly, ten times or more. The rearrangement uses TRBV6-4 and TRBJ2-3; 10 bases are shared with TRBD2. The CDR3 is 17 amino acids. Germline-derived CDR1 and CDR2 are MRHNA and SNTAGT. Trimming removed 3 bases from V and 3 bases from J; junction bases left unmatched: 9. CDR3 bases: TGTGCCAGCAGTGAGGCATCTAGCGGGAGTGGAACAGATACGCAGTATTTT. Amino acids: CASSEASSGSGTDTQYF.

On this clonotype itself: This may be a read error, as it is one base from a much larger clone. The genes are TRBV4-1 and TRBJ2-5, with D maybe TRBD2 (5 bases). The CDR3 is made up of 16 amino acids. CDR1 is MGHRA, CDR2 YSYEKL, per germline. Here the CDR3 DNA reads TGCACCAGCAGCCAAGATTGGCCCGGGGAAGGAGAGACCCAGTACTTC. Encoded protein: CTSSQDWPGEGETQYF.

The table lists this clonotype with many counts. J is TRBJ1-3 and V is TRBV27; D unclear. The germline V and J ends were trimmed by 5 bases and 2 bases, with 7 bases remaining between them. The V gene's germline CDR1 is MNHEY and CDR2 SMNVEV (reference sequence). The CDR3 has 13 residues. CDR3 sequence reads: CASSQEPGNTIYF. In DNA form, the CDR3 reads TGTGCCAGCAGTCAAGAACCTGGAAACACCATATATTTT.

This clonotype occurred many times. This chain links TRBV7-6 with TRBJ2-7; D is undetermined. This CDR3 region has 15 residues. Germline CDR1 SGHVS, CDR2 FNYEAQ. Trimming stripped 1 base from V and 2 bases from J, with 12 bases between. CDR3 loop: CASSLGQFPTYEQYF. The CDR3 DNA reads TGTGCCAGCAGCTTAGGTCAGTTCCCTACCTACGAGCAGTACTTC.

This clonotype was counted many times. The chain couples TRBV29-1 to TRBJ1-2; D gene unclear. V was pared by 0 bases and J by 0 bases, with 8 bases between. The CDR3 is 14 amino acids. The germline V gene encodes CDR1 SQVTM and CDR2 ANQGSEA. The CDR3 protein is CSVEDQKSNYGYTF. In DNA form, the CDR3 reads TGCAGCGTTGAAGATCAGAAGTCTAACTATGGCTACACCTTC.

V usage is TRBV28 and J usage is TRBJ2-7, with unresolved D. The germline V gene encodes CDR1 MDHEN and CDR2 SYDVKM. The CDR3 totals 13 residues. V shed 1 base and J shed 3 bases, with 7 bases lying between them. CDR3 coding DNA: TGTGCCAGCAGTTTATCCTCGCGCTACGAGCAGTACTTC. This codes for CASSLSSRYEQYF.

With respect to this clonotype: One base away lies a much larger clone, so this may be a sequencing read error. The chain is built from TRBV3-1 and TRBJ2-3, with D unresolved. Matching the DNA end better, TRBJ2-7 makes the J call doubtful. The CDR3 sequence is 15 residues long. Per the germline V gene, CDR1 is LGHDT and CDR2 is YNNKEL (reference sequence). CDR3 DNA sequence: TGTGCCAGCAGCCAAGCTGCTGCAGGAGCCTACGAGCAGTACTTC. This gives the protein CASSQAAAGAYEQYF.

The sample holds many counts of this clonotype. This rearrangement joins TRBV7-9 to TRBJ2-2; 10 positions match TRBD2. The CDR3 contains 15 residues. Germline CDR1 is SEHNR and CDR2 is FQNEAQ (reference sequence). V was clipped by 6 bases and J by 5 bases; unmatched bases: 6. In DNA, the CDR3 is TGTGCCAGCAGTTCTCTAGCGGGAGATACCGGGGAGCTGTTTTTT. Translating it yields CASSSLAGDTGELFF.

Many counts were recorded for this clonotype. The J gene is TRBJ2-1, the V gene TRBV12-3 or TRBV12-4, with 10 bases that match TRBD1. After removal of 4 bases from V and 5 bases from J, the junction contained 5 bases not matched to a gene. The CDR3 covers 15 residues. CDR3 region: CASSSRDRGHNEQFF. Here the CDR3 DNA reads TGTGCCAGCAGTTCCCGGGACAGGGGCCACAATGAGCAGTTCTTC.

There are a few counts of this clonotype. This chain joins TRBV5-6 and TRBJ2-7; tentative D call: TRBD1 (6 bases). Germline CDR1 and CDR2: SGHDT and YYEEEE. Trimming removed 0 bases from V and 6 bases from J, with 13 bases in between. CDR3 size: 14 residues. DNA of the CDR3: TGTGCCAGCAGCTTGGACAGGGCAGTTGGCGAGCAGTACTTC. Protein: CASSLDRAVGEQYF.

The table lists this clonotype with many counts. V is TRBV14 and J is TRBJ2-3; D might be TRBD1 (5 bases). Per germline, CDR1 SGHDN and CDR2 FVKESK. V was shortened by 1 base and J by 1 base, with 6 bases between the two germline ends. The CDR3 sequence is 14 residues long. The CDR3 region is CASSQGQRTDTQYF. Written as DNA, the CDR3 is TGTGCCAGCAGCCAAGGACAGCGCACAGATACGCAGTATTTT.

This sequence joins TRBV6-1 and TRBJ2-7, with a weak D call TRBD1 (6 bases). This CDR3 has 14 residues. V shed 6 bases and J shed 0 bases, with 12 bases lying between them. Germline assignment: CDR1 MNHNS and CDR2 SASEGT. The CDR3 reads CASRNNRDSYEQYF. The CDR3 nucleotides read TGTGCCAGCAGGAATAACAGGGACTCCTACGAGCAGTACTTC.